A selection of T cell receptor beta chains follows, all from one sample in a study of cytomegalovirus exposure and HLA in healthy donors. Produced via immunoSEQ multiplex PCR; TCRdb's table is partial and in-frame only. This table holds roughly 150,000 clones, around 74% found once. The sample was PBMCs. The receptors were sampled from a man aged 18 to 29 in good health and CMV-seronegative. CDR3s include the opening cysteine and the closing phenylalanine or tryptophan. The D gene is left open where the match is weak. The size of a clone is reported for some rows only, either as once, few or many, or as a class for expanded clones.

D	V	size	J	CDR3	DNA
TRBD1	TRBV4-1	NA	TRBJ1-2	CASSQGQGADYGYTF	TGCGCCAGCAGCCAAGGACAGGGGGCAGACTATGGCTACACCTTC
TRBD1	TRBV6-6	NA	TRBJ2-6	CASSYPGQGNVLTF	TGTGCCAGCAGTTACCCGGGACAGGGCAACGTCCTGACTTTC
TRBD2	TRBV9	NA	TRBJ2-7	CASSLGRASSEQYF	TGTGCCAGCAGCCTCGGGAGGGCCTCCTCCGAGCAGTACTTC
TRBD2	TRBV7-2	NA	TRBJ2-5	CASKPGLAGTQYF	TGTGCCAGCAAACCGGGACTAGCGGGAACTCAGTACTTC
NA	TRBV6-5	NA	TRBJ2-2	CASSQYSTGELFF	TGTGCCAGCAGTCAGTACAGCACCGGGGAGCTGTTTTTT
TRBD1	TRBV29-1	NA	TRBJ2-2	CSVGTGGLGDTGELFF	TGCAGCGTTGGGACAGGGGGTCTTGGGGACACCGGGGAGCTGTTTTTT
NA	TRBV4-1	few	TRBJ2-3	CASSPGGRGGTDTQYF	TGCGCCAGCAGCCCGGGGGGCAGGGGAGGCACAGATACGCAGTATTTT
TRBD2	TRBV9	NA	TRBJ2-1	CASSVVASGRGIEQFF	TGTGCCAGCAGCGTAGTAGCTAGCGGGAGAGGGATTGAGCAGTTCTTC
TRBD2	TRBV28	NA	TRBJ2-7	CASSSTGTRDNYEQYF	TGTGCCAGCAGTTCAACCGGGACTAGGGACAACTATGAGCAGTACTTC
NA	TRBV27	NA	TRBJ1-6	CASSLRGLHSPLHF	TGTGCCAGCAGTTTACGGGGACTCCATTCACCCCTCCACTTT
NA	TRBV9	NA	TRBJ1-4	CASSVGDGRDEKLFF	TGTGCCAGCAGCGTAGGGGACGGGCGGGACGAAAAACTGTTTTTT
NA	TRBV18	NA	TRBJ2-3	CASSPRTQFAQYF	TGTGCCAGCTCACCACGGACTCAATTCGCGCAGTATTTT
NA	TRBV2	NA	TRBJ2-1	CASRELYNEQFF	TGTGCCAGCAGGGAACTCTACAATGAGCAGTTCTTC
TRBD1	TRBV5-1	NA	TRBJ2-5	CASSLQRDRGLWETQYF	TGCGCCAGCAGCCTCCAGCGGGACAGGGGGCTGTGGGAGACCCAGTACTTC
NA	TRBV6-4	few	TRBJ2-5	CASSDGGPQETQYF	TGTGCCAGCAGTGACGGAGGTCCTCAAGAGACCCAGTACTTC
NA	TRBV6-5	NA	TRBJ2-3	CASRLCTDTQYF	TGTGCCAGCAGATTATGCACAGATACGCAGTATTTT
NA	TRBV5-1	NA	TRBJ2-5	CASSLLVQETQYF	TGCGCCAGCAGCTTGCTTGTGCAAGAGACCCAGTACTTC
TRBD1	TRBV6-6	NA	TRBJ1-2	CASSGRTGGSSYGYTF	TGTGCCAGCAGTGGCAGGACAGGTGGATCTAGCTATGGCTACACCTTC
TRBD1	TRBV29-1	few	TRBJ2-7	CSVSRTGAYEQYF	TGCAGCGTTAGTCGGACAGGAGCCTACGAGCAGTACTTC
NA	TRBV7-9	NA	TRBJ1-4	CSSSPYIGGADEKLFF	TGTTCCAGCAGCCCCTATATCGGGGGGGCGGATGAAAAACTGTTTTTT
NA	TRBV28	NA	TRBJ1-4	CASSLFPAPGAEKLFF	TGTGCCAGCAGTTTATTCCCGGCCCCGGGAGCCGAAAAACTGTTTTTT
TRBD2	TRBV25-1	NA	TRBJ2-5	CASKRDWETQYF	TGTGCCAGCAAGCGGGACTGGGAGACCCAGTACTTC
TRBD2	TRBV10-1	once	TRBJ2-3	CASSVGPSASGSTQYF	TGCGCCAGCAGTGTGGGTCCTAGCGCGAGCGGGAGTACGCAGTATTTT
NA	TRBV4-3	NA	TRBJ2-4	CASSQPLESHIQYF	TGCGCCAGCAGCCAACCTTTGGAGAGCCACATTCAGTACTTC
NA	TRBV27	few	TRBJ2-3	CASSLWSGTTDTQYF	TGTGCCAGCAGTTTATGGTCCGGTACCACAGATACGCAGTATTTT
TRBD2	TRBV19	once	TRBJ2-1	CASSATSGSSYNEQFF	TGTGCCAGTAGTGCGACTAGCGGGAGCTCCTACAATGAGCAGTTCTTC
NA	TRBV4-3	once	TRBJ1-2	CASSQLSGGSDGYTF	TGCGCCAGCAGCCAACTTTCCGGCGGGTCGGATGGCTACACCTTC
NA	TRBV11-2	few	TRBJ1-4	CASSLESTNEKLFF	TGTGCCAGCAGCTTAGAGAGTACTAATGAAAAACTGTTTTTT
NA	TRBV30	few	TRBJ1-5	CAWSVRGNQPQHF	TGTGCCTGGAGTGTACGAGGCAATCAGCCCCAGCATTTT
TRBD1	TRBV7-8	NA	TRBJ2-7	CSSKQGQAYEQYF	TGTTCCAGCAAGCAGGGACAGGCCTACGAGCAGTACTTC
NA	TRBV27	once	TRBJ2-4	CASSPWLAKNIQYF	TGTGCCAGCAGTCCCTGGCTAGCCAAAAACATTCAGTACTTC
NA	TRBV7-6	NA	TRBJ1-3	CASSPKGQGKGGSGNTIYF	TGTGCCAGCAGCCCAAAGGGGCAGGGAAAAGGGGGATCTGGAAACACCATATATTTT
TRBD2	TRBV7-9	NA	TRBJ2-3	CASSLVAGADTQYF	TGTGCCAGCAGCTTAGTCGCGGGGGCAGATACGCAGTATTTT
TRBD2	TRBV2	NA	TRBJ2-2	CASREWREDTGELFF	TGTGCCAGCAGGGAGTGGCGGGAGGACACCGGGGAGCTGTTTTTT
TRBD2	TRBV6-1	NA	TRBJ2-3	CASSEVGGADTQYF	TGTGCCAGCAGTGAAGTGGGGGGGGCAGATACGCAGTATTTT
TRBD2	TRBV6-6	NA	TRBJ2-1	CASSETSGGSGEQFF	TGTGCCAGCAGTGAGACTAGCGGGGGGTCGGGAGAGCAGTTCTTC
NA	TRBV5-5	NA	TRBJ1-2	CASSSGAGSYGYTF	TGTGCCAGCAGCTCCGGAGCGGGGTCCTATGGCTACACCTTC
NA	TRBV4-3	NA	TRBJ2-1	CASSQQLVHNEQFF	TGCGCCAGCAGCCAACAACTAGTCCACAATGAGCAGTTCTTC
NA	TRBV6-1	NA	TRBJ2-5	CASNRGTQETQYF	TGTGCCAGCAATAGGGGGACGCAAGAGACCCAGTACTTC
TRBD1	TRBV7-2	NA	TRBJ2-7	CASSLGFSTGDYEQYF	TGTGCCAGCAGCTTAGGTTTTAGCACAGGGGACTACGAGCAGTACTTC
TRBD1	TRBV29-1	NA	TRBJ2-7	CSARGQGAHEQYF	TGCAGCGCCCGCGGACAGGGGGCCCACGAGCAGTACTTC
NA	TRBV9	few	TRBJ2-7	CASSVGPHQPGLSYEQYF	TGTGCCAGCAGCGTTGGCCCACACCAACCAGGACTCTCCTACGAGCAGTACTTC